The present TCR beta chain was sequenced within a study of cytomegalovirus exposure and HLA in healthy donors. Study outcomes and limitations: Some segments of the V type, notably TRBV6-2 and TRBV6-3, were excluded as indistinguishable. A later analysis showed HLA-associated TCR beta chains outstripping equally common others in clonal expansion. Presence/absence results assume similar sequencing depth per donor, which may not hold.

The PCR used 60 Vbeta and 13 Jbeta primers. Original methodology: There were around 80 million unique TCR beta chains by a later count, and around 10 million of them were shared. Clones were sequenced by immunoSEQ multiplex PCR, and TCRdb holds only the in-frame ones, with some missing. The V and J calls and clone size were taken over from that table, and D and trimming were inferred from the DNA. Of around 150,000 clones in the sample, 75% to 85% are singletons; the top ten hold over 0.85%. On this clone: Its antigen is as yet unknown.

This CDR3 contains 15 residues. V shed 3 bases and J 0 bases; nucleotides not matched to a gene: 2. Per the germline V gene, CDR1 is ENHRY and CDR2 is SYGVKD. The source of this sequence is a girl aged 2-10 years in good health and CMV-seropositive. The specimen sequenced was PBMCs. The chain has TRBV10-3 and TRBJ2-1, with 7 nucleotides matching TRBD2. CDR3 residues: CAISDGGSSYNEQFF. The CDR3 bases are TGTGCCATCAGTGACGGCGGGAGCTCCTACAATGAGCAGTTCTTC.